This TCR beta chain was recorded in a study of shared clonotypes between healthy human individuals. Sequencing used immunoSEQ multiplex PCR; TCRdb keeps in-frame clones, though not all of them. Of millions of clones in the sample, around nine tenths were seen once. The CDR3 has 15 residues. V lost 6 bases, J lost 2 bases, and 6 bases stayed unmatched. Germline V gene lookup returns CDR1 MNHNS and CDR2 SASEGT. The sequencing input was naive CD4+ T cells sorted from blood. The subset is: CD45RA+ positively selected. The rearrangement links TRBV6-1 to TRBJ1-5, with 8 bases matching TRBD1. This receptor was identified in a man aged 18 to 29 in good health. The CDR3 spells CASSTDRAGNQPQHF. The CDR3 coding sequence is TGTGCCAGCAGCACGGACAGGGCAGGCAATCAGCCCCAGCATTTT.